The 11 T cell receptor beta chains below were found in one sample sequenced in a study of CD8+CD57+ T cells in acquired aplastic anemia (dated by TCRdb to the late 2010s). Sequencing used an Illumina HiSeq 2000. Genomic DNA served as template for TCR beta VDJ combination and CDR3 sequence profiling. TCRdb handled the public reads itself, with Q25 trimming in fastp and clone calling in MiXCR, and kept productive beta chains. Rows merge per CDR3 protein into single entries with the most common DNA and genes. The sample yields 400,000 to 600,000 distinct CDR3 sequences; approximately 33% were counted once. Clones ranked in the top ten supply 0.8% to 0.85% of the sample. Flow cytometry had shown CD8+CD57+ cell expansion in the patients selected for sequencing. Sequenced: sorted CD4+, CD8+, or CD8+CD57+ T cells (not recorded which) from PBMCs. The source of these receptors is a human donor with aplastic anemia.

The rearrangement uses TRBV7-9 and TRBJ1-1; D is possibly TRBD1 (5 bases). The CDR3 length is 12 residues. Trimming stripped 6 bases from V and 5 bases from J, with 10 bases between. CDR1 is SEHNR and CDR2 is FQNEAQ in the germline V gene (reference sequence). The CDR3 reads CASSFGATEAFF. CDR3 nucleotides: TGTGCCAGCAGTTTTGGGGCTACTGAAGCTTTCTTT.

On this clonotype itself: With a much larger clone just one base away, this may be a read error. The genes are TRBV7-8 and TRBJ1-1; unclear D gene. Germline CDR1 reads SGHVS; CDR2 reads FQNEAQ. The ends were cut back, 3 bases at V and 5 bases at J, with 10 bases in the middle. The CDR3 runs to 13 residues. CDR3 region: CASSFGRLTEAFF. The CDR3 nucleotides read TGTGCCAGCAGCTTCGGCAGGTTGACTGAAGCTTTCTTT.

On this clonotype: Its ends do not fully match the called genes, so a read error is possible. The chain joins TRBV20-1 to TRBJ1-3; D remains ambiguous. The CDR3 is 11 amino acids. Germline loops: CDR1 DFQATT, CDR2 SNEGSKA (reference sequence). The DNA for the CDR3 is TGCAGTGCCAGAGTGGGAAACACCATATATTTT. It codes for CSARVGNTIYF.

This clonotype came up many times. The CDR3 loop reads CATSRAGPYGYTF. The DNA for the CDR3 is TGTGCCACCAGCCGCGCAGGGCCTTATGGCTACACCTTC. V gene TRBV15 combines with J gene TRBJ1-2; tentative D call: TRBD1 (5 bases). Deletions cut 5 bases from V and 5 bases from J, with 12 bases between. This CDR3 is 13 amino acids long. In germline, CDR1 is LNHNV, CDR2 YYDKDF (reference sequence).

There are many counts of this clonotype. The rearrangement joins TRBV15 to TRBJ2-2; 7 bases align to TRBD1. After removal of 0 bases from V and 6 bases from J, the junction contained 4 bases not matched to a gene. The CDR3 is 15 amino acids. Germline CDR1 is LNHNV and CDR2 is YYDKDF (reference sequence). The CDR3 DNA sequence: TGTGCCACCAGCAGAGAGCTACAGGGGTCCGGGGAGCTGTTTTTT. This encodes CATSRELQGSGELFF.

The chain combines TRBV15 with TRBJ1-6, with D maybe TRBD1 (6 bases). The CDR3 consists of 17 residues. V shed 0 bases and J shed 9 bases, with 18 bases lying between them. Germline CDR1 is LNHNV and CDR2 is YYDKDF (reference sequence). The CDR3 DNA sequence: TGTGCCACCAGCAGAGACTCGGCGGGACATAAACCTTCACCCCTCCACTTT. The encoded protein is CATSRDSAGHKPSPLHF.

This clonotype was seen more than once but under ten times. A read error may be the cause here, since a much bigger clone is one base away. The J gene is TRBJ2-5, the V gene TRBV28; 8 nucleotides line up with TRBD2. The J call may be faulty, since TRBJ2-1 better matches the DNA end. The CDR3 covers 13 residues. Germline assignment: CDR1 MDHEN and CDR2 SYDVKM. DNA for the CDR3: TGTGCCAGCAGTGAGCGGGAGAGGGATGAGCAGTTCTTC. Encoded protein: CASSERERDEQFF.

This clonotype appeared once. The chain has TRBV25-1 and TRBJ1-2, with D perhaps matching TRBD1 (5 bases). Germline V gives CDR1 MGHDK, CDR2 SYGVNS. The CDR3 covers 12 residues. V gave up 8 bases and J gave up 7 bases, with 14 bases separating them. DNA for the CDR3: TGTGCCAGCGGTCAGCCAGGGAGTGGCTACACCTTC. It is translated as CASGQPGSGYTF.

The rearrangement joins TRBV20-1 to TRBJ2-5, with D uncertain. V lost 6 bases and J lost 5, with 4 bases in between. The germline CDR1 and CDR2 sequences are DFQATT and SNEGSKA (reference sequence). CDR3 length equals 9 residues. The CDR3 DNA follows: TGCAGTGCGGAGGAGACCCAGTACTTC. Its protein product is CSAEETQYF.

This clonotype was seen ten or more times. V gene TRBV12-3 or TRBV12-4 combines with J gene TRBJ1-2; no firm D call. The CDR3 runs to 12 residues. The V gene lost 3 bases and the J gene lost 7 bases, with 9 bases spanning the gap. CDR3 in DNA: TGTGCCAGCAGTTTTCGGGTTCTTGGCTACACCTTC. As protein: CASSFRVLGYTF.

This chain uses TRBV5-1 with TRBJ1-4, with D possibly matching TRBD1 (6 bases). V lost 5 bases to trimming and J lost 1 base, with 9 bases between them. This CDR3 is 14 amino acids long. Germline V CDR1 and CDR2: SGHRS, YFSETQ. The CDR3 DNA sequence: TGCGCCAGCAGGTCACAGGGAACTAATGAAAAACTGTTTTTT. It encodes CASRSQGTNEKLFF.